Presented here are 12 T cell receptor beta chains from one specimen sequenced in a study of T cells in Graves' hyperthyroidism and ophthalmopathy. Authors of the study amplified TCR beta CDR3 regions from RNA transcripts. TCR CDR3 regions were first amplified by RT-PCR with HTBI primers. TCRdb re-derived calls from the multiplex PCR reads in MiXCR, one entry per CDR3 protein. The repertoire holds hundreds of thousands of distinct CDR3 sequences, with around 16% as singletons. Material: blood. The receptor set was obtained from a woman between 18 and 29 years old with Graves' hyperthyroidism that later progressed to Graves' ophthalmopathy.

This clonotype showed up many times. The chain recombines TRBV12-3 or TRBV12-4 with TRBJ1-1, with D unresolved. CDR3 length: 15 amino acids. Deletions cut 0 bases from V and 6 bases from J, with 14 bases between. CDR3 amino acids: CASSLAAPGIAEAFF. The DNA for the CDR3 is TGTGCCAGCAGTTTAGCCGCCCCGGGGATTGCTGAAGCTTTCTTT.

This clonotype was counted a few times. This sequence joins TRBV3-1 and TRBJ1-6, with D perhaps matching TRBD1 (6 bases). Germline V CDR1 and CDR2: LGHDT, YNNKEL (reference sequence). Trimming took 4 bases from V and 8 from J, leaving 18 bases between them. The CDR3 runs 16 residues. The CDR3 protein is CASSRGAAGIDSPLHF. The CDR3 nucleotides read TGTGCCAGCAGCCGGGGGGCGGCAGGGATCGATTCACCCCTCCACTTT.

This clonotype was recorded many times. The chain recombines TRBV27 with TRBJ2-3; D is perhaps TRBD1 (5 bases). CDR1 MNHEY and CDR2 SMNVEV come from the germline V gene (reference sequence). V shed 3 bases and J shed 4 bases, with 8 bases lying between them. The length of the CDR3 is 13 residues. CDR3 sequence: CASSFDSADTQYF. CDR3 sequence (DNA): TGTGCCAGCAGTTTCGACAGCGCAGATACGCAGTATTTT.

The CDR3 loop is CAISESLAVKYNEQFF. CDR3 sequence (DNA): TGTGCCATCAGTGAGTCCCTAGCGGTGAAGTACAATGAGCAGTTCTTC. V usage is TRBV10-3 and J usage is TRBJ2-1; 7 bases are shared with TRBD2. This CDR3 comprises 16 residues. Germline CDR1 and CDR2: ENHRY and SYGVKD. With 0 bases clipped from V and 4 bases from J, the junction kept 6 bases outside the gene matches.

Only a few counts were recorded for this clonotype. This rearrangement joins TRBV4-1 to TRBJ1-1; no reliable D call. CDR1 is MGHRA, CDR2 YSYEKL, per germline. This CDR3 has 15 amino acids. The ends were cut back, 0 bases at V and 4 bases at J, with 12 bases in the middle. The CDR3 sequence is CASSQDLRPGTEAFF. In DNA, the CDR3 is TGCGCCAGCAGCCAAGACCTTCGACCGGGCACTGAAGCTTTCTTT.

This clonotype is a singleton in its sample. The rearrangement links TRBV7-2 to TRBJ2-5; 8 bases map to TRBD2. Germline V gene data show CDR1 as SGHTA and CDR2 as FQGNSA. The V segment lost 6 bases and the J segment 5 bases; nucleotides outside the gene matches: 8. This CDR3 contains 14 residues. DNA of the CDR3: TGTGCCAGCAGTGACCCGCGGGAGGTTGAGACCCAGTACTTC. Its protein is CASSDPREVETQYF.

The sample holds a few counts of this clonotype. V is TRBV29-1 and J is TRBJ2-1; maybe TRBD2 (6 bases). The CDR3 runs to 15 residues. The germline V and J ends were trimmed by 0 bases and 2 bases, with 11 bases remaining between them. CDR1 is SQVTM and CDR2 is ANQGSEA in the germline V gene. The DNA for the CDR3 is TGCAGCGTTGAAGATCCGAGGACTACCTACAATGAGCAGTTCTTC. It is translated as CSVEDPRTTYNEQFF.

This clonotype occurred many times. The chain uses TRBV30 and TRBJ2-5, with TRBD1 matching 7 bases. CDR1 is GTSNPN and CDR2 is SVGIG in the germline V gene (reference sequence). The CDR3 totals 14 residues. With 1 base clipped from V and 2 bases from J, the junction kept 4 bases outside the gene matches. The DNA for the CDR3 is TGTGCCTGGAGTGAACAGGGGACACAAGAGACCCAGTACTTC. It encodes CAWSEQGTQETQYF.

The chain links TRBV10-3 to TRBJ2-2; D possibly corresponds to TRBD1 (7 bases). The CDR3 length is 13 residues. Germline V CDR1 and CDR2: ENHRY, SYGVKD. Trimming stripped 7 bases from V and 7 bases from J, with 13 bases between. The CDR3 nucleotides read TGTGCCATCACCGACAGGGAGGACGGGGAGCTGTTTTTT. This gives the protein CAITDREDGELFF.

This clonotype was detected ten times or more. The chain links TRBV27 to TRBJ2-7, with D tentatively TRBD2 (5 bases). The V gene lost 2 bases and the J gene lost 4 bases, with 12 bases spanning the gap. This CDR3 is 14 amino acids long. CDR1 MNHEY and CDR2 SMNVEV come from the germline V gene (reference sequence). The CDR3 loop is CASSLGNGEYEQYF. Here the CDR3 DNA reads TGTGCCAGCAGTTTAGGGAACGGGGAATACGAGCAGTACTTC.

In this sample, this clonotype turned up many times. The rearrangement joins TRBV7-2 to TRBJ2-7, with no clear D. CDR1 and CDR2 from the germline V gene are SGHTA and FQGNSA. Trimming removed 2 bases from V and 2 bases from J, with 16 bases in between. This CDR3 is 16 amino acids long. The CDR3 sequence: CASSLSHYLETYEQYF. The CDR3 coding sequence is TGTGCCAGCAGCTTAAGTCACTACCTCGAAACCTACGAGCAGTACTTC. The variable domain in full, completed from reference TRBV7-2 and TRBJ2-7, reads GAGVSQSPSNKVTEKGKDVELRCDPISGHTALYWYRQSLGQGLEFLIYFQGNSAPDKSGLPSDRFSAERTGGSVSTLTIQRTQQEDSAVYLCASSLSHYLETYEQYFGPGTRLTVT.

This clonotype was observed many times. V is TRBV14 and J is TRBJ2-2; 9 nucleotides match TRBD2. Trimming removed 4 bases from V and 4 bases from J; junction bases left unmatched: 22. The CDR3 has 21 amino acids. Germline values: CDR1 SGHDN, CDR2 FVKESK. The CDR3 DNA sequence: TGTGCCAGCAGCCCAACCTCCCCCGAATACGTAGCGGGAGAGAGCACCGGGGAGCTGTTTTTT. It translates to CASSPTSPEYVAGESTGELFF.